A selection of T cell receptor beta chains follows, all from one sample in a study of blood T cell repertoires in COVID-19. Data came from immunoSEQ multiplex PCR; TCRdb stores just in-frame clones and leaves some out. Here the sample spans 200,000 to 250,000 clones, about 88% being singletons. Sequencing used peripheral blood. The receptors derive from a woman aged 45-65 years with COVID-19, enrolled during active disease. The CDR3 runs from the conserved cysteine through the conserved F or W. The D gene is left open where the match is weak. Size tells how often a clone was seen (once, few, many) or the class of an expanded clone, and some rows leave it out.

D | J | V | size | DNA | CDR3
TRBD1 | TRBJ1-3 | TRBV19 | once | TGTGCCAGTAGTCATAATATTCGCGACAGGGTCGGAAACACCATATATTTT | CASSHNIRDRVGNTIYF
TRBD2 | TRBJ2-3 | TRBV24-1 | once | TGTGCCACCAGTTTTGCGGGGGGGTCTAGTGGCACAGATACGCAGTATTTT | CATSFAGGSSGTDTQYF
NA | TRBJ1-2 | TRBV5-1 | once | TGCGCCAGCAGCTTGGGAGGGTCTAACTATGGCTACACCTTC | CASSLGGSNYGYTF
NA | TRBJ2-2 | TRBV10-2 | NA | TGCGCCAGCAGTGTGAGGAGGGCGGGGGCCCCGAACACCGGGGAGCTGTTTTTT | CASSVRRAGAPNTGELFF
TRBD1 | TRBJ2-7 | TRBV20-1 | NA | TGCAGTGCTAGTCCCGGGACAGGGTCTTCCGAGCAGTACTTC | CSASPGTGSSEQYF
NA | TRBJ2-7 | TRBV5-6 | NA | TGTGCCAGCAGCTTGGGACATTCGGGACAGTACTTC | CASSLGHSGQYF
TRBD2 | TRBJ2-7 | TRBV5-6 | NA | TGTGCCAGCAGCTTGGCCAAAGCGGGGGGGCCCTCGTACGAGCAGTACTTC | CASSLAKAGGPSYEQYF
NA | TRBJ2-3 | TRBV18 | NA | TGTGCCAGCTCACCCCTTGAGGCAGATACGCAGTATTTT | CASSPLEADTQYF
NA | TRBJ1-2 | TRBV6-5 | NA | TGTGCCAGCAGCTCCGACAGGATGGCTCCTGGCTACACCTTC | CASSSDRMAPGYTF
NA | TRBJ1-2 | TRBV6-2/TRBV6-3 | NA | TGTGCCAGCAGTTACAAGGGGAAACTCTATGGCTACACCTTC | CASSYKGKLYGYTF